A selection of T cell receptor beta chains follows, all from one sample in a study of cytomegalovirus exposure and HLA in healthy donors. The method was immunoSEQ multiplex PCR; TCRdb's version includes in-frame clones alone and lacks a portion of them. The table lists 180,000 or so clones, 60% to 80% of them singletons. Sequenced material: PBMCs. All receptors come from a middle-aged man in good health and CMV-seropositive. The CDR3 runs from the conserved cysteine through the conserved F or W.

v_gene	j_gene	CDR3aa
TRBV9	TRBJ1-2	CASTGDGYYGYTF
TRBV6-5	TRBJ2-7	CASSYEVAGEQYF
TRBV6-6	TRBJ1-2	CASRGHGLPDGYTF
TRBV6-1	TRBJ2-1	CASSGGTHQREQFF
TRBV7-2	TRBJ2-7	CASSLEAGDYEQYF
TRBV6-5	TRBJ1-5	CASRRGGAKQPQHF
TRBV29-1	TRBJ2-7	CSVEEPGRGHYEQYF
TRBV18	TRBJ1-5	CASSAGKGAHNQPQHF
TRBV11-3	TRBJ2-5	CASSPGTGGEETQYF
TRBV6-1	TRBJ2-1	CASSEGWGGGNEQFF
TRBV2	TRBJ2-3	CASGGQGINTQYF
TRBV19	TRBJ2-5	CASSGRVQETQYF
TRBV4-3	TRBJ2-3	CASSQDHSGGSRDTQYF